This T cell receptor (beta chain) was sequenced in a study of cytomegalovirus exposure and HLA in healthy donors. There were likely unrecorded immune exposures, though donors were nominally healthy when sampled. Study results and limitations: Sequencing depth roughly uniform across donors was assumed in presence/absence analyses. Rare TCR sequences dominated, though some public TCRs recurred in many donors. The only immune exposure information that was available was CMV serostatus.

In the PCR, 60 Vbeta and 13 Jbeta primers were used. The method was immunoSEQ multiplex PCR; TCRdb's version includes in-frame clones alone and lacks a portion of them. The table records under 250,000 clones, almost 85% of them present only once. V was clipped by 4 bases and J by 7 bases; unmatched bases: 3. Germline V gene sequence: CDR1 MNHEY, CDR2 SVGAGI. The CDR3 extends over 14 amino acids. Note on this clone: Its cognate antigen is unknown.

This chain uses TRBV6-5 with TRBJ2-1, with 11 bases aligning to TRBD2. This clonotype originated in a woman aged 45-60 years in good health and CMV-seronegative. Sequencing was done on a sample of PBMCs. CDR3 protein: CASSWTSGRNEQFF. The DNA of the CDR3 is TGTGCCAGCAGTTGGACTAGCGGGCGGAATGAGCAGTTCTTC.